Below are 16 T cell receptor beta chains sequenced from a single sample in a study of cytomegalovirus exposure and HLA in healthy donors. PCR involved 60 Vbeta and 13 Jbeta primers. TCRdb's copy holds only in-frame clones and misses some; the assay was immunoSEQ multiplex PCR. The data hold about 190,000 clones, with 81% observed a single time. The sequencing input was PBMCs. The receptors were gathered from a man aged 50-60 years in good health and CMV-seronegative.

The chain combines TRBV7-3 with TRBJ2-4; D remains unclear. This CDR3 comprises 13 residues. Germline CDR1 reads SGHTA; CDR2 reads FQGTGA. V lost 4 bases to trimming and J lost 6 bases, with 10 bases between them. DNA of the CDR3: TGTGCCAGCAGCTGGGCAGAAGGAAACATTCAGTACTTC. This translates into CASSWAEGNIQYF.

The V gene is TRBV30, the J gene TRBJ1-1; 7 nucleotides match TRBD1. CDR3 length: 14 residues. CDR1 and CDR2 (germline): GTSNPN, SVGIG (reference sequence). V trimming: 2 bases; J trimming: 5 bases; junction bases outside the gene matches: 8. The CDR3, as DNA: TGTGCCTGGAGTTCCCGGACAGGTTGGACTGAAGCTTTCTTT. It specifies CAWSSRTGWTEAFF. Full variable domain (rest looked up from reference TRBV30 and TRBJ1-1): SQTIHQWPATLVQPVGSPLSLECTVEGTSNPNLYWYRQAAGRGLQLLFYSVGIGQISSEVPQNLSASRPQDRQFILSSKKLLLSDSGFYLCAWSSRTGWTEAFFGQGTRLTVV.

The V call is TRBV27, the J call TRBJ1-4; 9 bases match TRBD1. Germline values: CDR1 MNHEY, CDR2 SMNVEV (reference sequence). V lost 8 bases, J lost 0 bases, and 10 bases stayed unmatched. The CDR3 sequence is 17 residues long. The CDR3 nucleotides are TGTGCCAGCGCTGCAGGGACAGGGACAGCAACTAATGAAAAACTGTTTTTT. It encodes CASAAGTGTATNEKLFF. The full variable domain, its missing parts supplied by reference TRBV27 and TRBJ1-4, is EAQVTQNPRYLITVTGKKLTVTCSQNMNHEYMSWYRQDPGLGLRQIYYSMNVEVTDKGDVPEGYKVSRKEKRNFPLILESPSPNQTSLYFCASAAGTGTATNEKLFFGSGTQLSVL.

This chain uses TRBV18 with TRBJ2-5; no firm D call. This CDR3 spans 14 amino acids. V was shortened by 0 bases and J by 5 bases, with 10 bases between the two germline ends. CDR1 and CDR2 (germline): KGHSH, LQKENI. CDR3 residues: CASSPPYSWETQYF. The CDR3 DNA reads as TGTGCCAGCTCACCACCGTACAGTTGGGAGACCCAGTACTTC.

The V and J genes are TRBV5-1 and TRBJ1-2, with 8 bases aligning to TRBD1. The V segment lost 2 bases and the J segment 1 base; nucleotides outside the gene matches: 7. CDR1 and CDR2 (germline): SGHRS, YFSETQ. CDR3 length: 16 residues. This chain's CDR3 is CASSLGQGAYNYGYTF. DNA of the CDR3: TGCGCCAGCAGCTTAGGCCAGGGGGCCTATAACTATGGCTACACCTTC.

The genes are TRBV5-8 and TRBJ1-6; 10 nucleotides match TRBD1. This CDR3 spans 16 amino acids. Germline V gene sequence: CDR1 SGHTS, CDR2 YDEGEE. The V gene end was trimmed by 0 bases and the J gene end by 7 bases; junction bases not matched to a gene: 4. The CDR3 spells CASSLEGQGVNSPLHF. The CDR3 DNA is TGTGCCAGCAGCTTGGAAGGACAGGGGGTCAATTCACCCCTCCACTTT. The full variable domain, its missing parts supplied by reference TRBV5-8 and TRBJ1-6, is EAGVTQSPTHLIKTRGQQATLRCSPISGHTSVYWYQQALGLGLQFLLWYDEGEERNRGNFPPRFSGRQFPNYSSELNVNALELEDSALYLCASSLEGQGVNSPLHFGNGTRLTVT.

This clone was counted a single time. This rearrangement joins TRBV5-1 to TRBJ2-2, with 9 bases lining up with TRBD1. The germline V gene encodes CDR1 SGHRS and CDR2 YFSETQ. CDR3 length: 15 amino acids. J lost 5 bases, V lost 0 bases, and 2 bases had no gene match. CDR3 DNA sequence: TGCGCCAGCAGCTTGGCGGACAGGGGAACCGGGGAGCTGTTTTTT. This codes for CASSLADRGTGELFF.

V gene TRBV7-3 combines with J gene TRBJ2-2; 7 bases are shared with TRBD1. After removal of 5 bases from V and 5 bases from J, the junction contained 11 bases not matched to a gene. Germline V lookup: CDR1 SGHTA, CDR2 FQGTGA. There are 16 residues in the CDR3. The CDR3 nucleotides are TGTGCCAGCAGCCCGGTCCGACAGGGTCGAACCGGGGAGCTGTTTTTT. Translation: CASSPVRQGRTGELFF.

This rearrangement joins TRBV29-1 to TRBJ1-4, with 10 bases that match TRBD1. This CDR3 has 16 residues. The trim removed 3 bases at V and 8 bases at J, leaving 12 bases unmatched. Looked up from germline, CDR1 is SQVTM and CDR2 is ANQGSEA. The CDR3 DNA reads TGCAGCGTTGATTCGGGACAGGGGACCCGGGGAGAAAAACTGTTTTTT. As protein: CSVDSGQGTRGEKLFF.

This chain uses TRBV7-2 with TRBJ1-5, with unresolved D. Germline values: CDR1 SGHTA, CDR2 FQGNSA. V was cut by 5 bases and J by 5 bases, with 10 bases left in between. This CDR3 is 13 amino acids long. DNA of the CDR3: TGTGCCAGCAGCCTAAGGGAGTATCAGCCCCAGCATTTT. Translation gives CASSLREYQPQHF.

This chain connects TRBV18 to TRBJ2-1; no reliable D call. Deletions cut 2 bases from V and 0 bases from J, with 8 bases between. Germline V lookup: CDR1 KGHSH, CDR2 LQKENI. CDR3 size: 15 residues. The CDR3 bases are TGTGCCAGCTCACCATCGATCAGCTCCTACAATGAGCAGTTCTTC. Translated, it gives CASSPSISSYNEQFF. The full variable domain, in which reference TRBV18 and TRBJ2-1 provide the parts outside the CDR3, is NAGVMQNPRHLVRRRGQEARLRCSPMKGHSHVYWYRQLPEEGLKFMVYLQKENIIDESGMPKERFSAEFPKEGPSILRIQQVVRGDSAAYFCASSPSISSYNEQFFGPGTRLTVL.

The chain uses TRBV2 and TRBJ2-5; D possibly corresponds to TRBD2 (5 bases). The CDR3 length is 15 residues. Trimming removed 5 bases from V and 4 bases from J, with 17 bases in between. Germline values: CDR1 SNHLY, CDR2 FYNNEI. CDR3 region: CASSQQLVFRETQYF. The CDR3 DNA reads as TGTGCCAGCAGTCAGCAACTAGTTTTTCGAGAGACCCAGTACTTC.

V gene TRBV7-3 combines with J gene TRBJ1-5; the D is unclear. The CDR3 loop spans 12 amino acids. V was clipped by 6 bases and J by 6 bases, with 9 bases between them. In germline, CDR1 is SGHTA, CDR2 FQGTGA. CDR3 residues: CASSRLRQPQHF. For the CDR3, the DNA is TGTGCCAGCAGTCGCTTGCGTCAGCCCCAGCATTTT.

CDR3 protein: CASSLAGTGFNQPQHF. Written as DNA, the CDR3 is TGTGCCAGCAGCTTGGCCGGGACAGGTTTCAATCAGCCCCAGCATTTT. The chain joins TRBV5-6 to TRBJ1-5, with TRBD1 identical over 8 bases. Trimming cost V 0 bases and J 3 bases; bases outside gene matches: 5. Germline-derived CDR1 and CDR2 are SGHDT and YYEEEE. This CDR3 contains 16 residues.

V and J are TRBV4-1 and TRBJ1-6; D may be TRBD1 (5 bases). V was clipped by 3 bases and J by 8 bases, with 17 bases between them. The CDR3 extends over 16 amino acids. Germline V gene sequence: CDR1 MGHRA, CDR2 YSYEKL. The CDR3, as DNA: TGCGCCAGCAGCCATGATGACGGCAGGGCATATTCACCCCTCCACTTT. As protein: CASSHDDGRAYSPLHF.

The rearrangement uses TRBV11-2 and TRBJ2-7, with 7 bases matching TRBD1. This CDR3 spans 11 amino acids. The germline V gene encodes CDR1 SGHAT and CDR2 FQNNGV. The J segment lost 5 bases and the V segment lost 7 bases, leaving 2 bases of the junction unmatched. As DNA, the CDR3 is TGTGCCAGCACAGGGGGTAACGAGCAGTACTTC. As protein: CASTGGNEQYF.